These T cell receptor beta chains were read from a single sample in a study of blood T cell repertoires in COVID-19. Using immunoSEQ multiplex PCR, the repertoire was profiled, and TCRdb retains in-frame clones only, with some absent. The sample consists of 150,000 to 200,000 clones, about 90% of them appearing once. Material: PBMCs or T cells enriched from blood (not recorded which). These TCRs come from a human donor with acute COVID-19. The donor label of this sample is uncertain. The CDR3 runs from the conserved cysteine through the conserved F or W. The D gene is left open where the match is weak. Only part of the rows carry a size: once, few, many, or a class if the clone is expanded.

>TRBV30|TRBJ1-1|once|TRBD1
TGTGCCTGGACCGGGACAGGGGGGAGTATAGCTTTCTTT
CAWTGTGGSIAFF
>TRBV30|TRBJ1-6|.|TRBD1
TGTGCCTGGGGGGACAGGGGGAATTCACCCCTCCACTTT
CAWGDRGNSPLHF
>TRBV5-6|TRBJ2-1|.|TRBD2
TGTGCCAGCAGCCTTAGCGGGGGGGCCTACAATGAGCAGTTCTTC
CASSLSGGAYNEQFF
>TRBV18|TRBJ1-2|.|.
TGTGCCAGCTCACCAACGATGGCAGGGATTAACTATGGCTACACCTTC
CASSPTMAGINYGYTF
>TRBV7-2|TRBJ2-5|.|TRBD1
TGTGCCAGCACCCTGACAGGGTTGGCGGAAGAGACCCAGTACTTC
CASTLTGLAEETQYF
>TRBV13|TRBJ1-2|.|.
TGTGCCAGCAGCTCTCGGGGGGAAATAGGGTATGGCTACACCTTC
CASSSRGEIGYGYTF
>TRBV5-1|TRBJ1-1|.|.
TGCGCCAGCAGCCCGCCATATCGGGGGAACACTGAAGCTTTCTTT
CASSPPYRGNTEAFF
>TRBV7-3|TRBJ1-1|.|TRBD1
TGTGCCAGCAGCATCGACAGGGGGACTGAAGCTTTCTTT
CASSIDRGTEAFF
>TRBV19|TRBJ1-5|.|.
TGTGCCAGTAGTATGGGGGGGGCCCAGCATTTT
CASSMGGAQHF
>TRBV10-1|TRBJ2-3|.|.
TGCGCCAGCAGTGAGTTACGGCGGCTAGATACGCAGTATTTT
CASSELRRLDTQYF
>TRBV19|TRBJ2-3|.|.
TGTGCCAGTAGTATAGCCGCGGGCACAGATACGCAGTATTTT
CASSIAAGTDTQYF
>TRBV10-1|TRBJ1-1|.|.
TGCGCCAGCAGTGACAGGGGAGTTCTCACTGAAGCTTTCTTT
CASSDRGVLTEAFF
>TRBV4-1|TRBJ1-2|.|TRBD1
TGCGCCAGCAGCCAAGATGGGACAGGCAGTTATGGCTACACCTTC
CASSQDGTGSYGYTF
>TRBV12-5|TRBJ2-2|.|TRBD1
TGTGCTAGTGGTTTCCCGGACAGGGCGGACACCGGGGAGCTGTTTTTT
CASGFPDRADTGELFF
>TRBV11-2|TRBJ2-7|.|TRBD1
TGTGCCAGCAGCCCAGACAGGGGGCGAGTAAGCGAGCAGTACTTC
CASSPDRGRVSEQYF
>TRBV5-4|TRBJ2-2|.|TRBD1
TGTGCCAGCAGCTTGCGAGGGACAGCCAACGGGGAGCTGTTTTTT
CASSLRGTANGELFF
>TRBV5-1|TRBJ1-1|.|TRBD1
TGCGCCAGCAGCGGAACAGGGGGCACTGAAGCTTTCTTT
CASSGTGGTEAFF
>TRBV30|TRBJ2-7|.|TRBD1
TGTGCCTGGAGTCCGAGGGGGCCCTACGAGCAGTACTTC
CAWSPRGPYEQYF
>TRBV5-1|TRBJ1-1|.|TRBD1
TGCGCCAGCAGCGACGGACAGGGTACGAACACTGAAGCTTTCTTT
CASSDGQGTNTEAFF
>TRBV10-2|TRBJ2-1|.|TRBD1
TGCGCCAGCAGTGAGCCGGGACAGGGGATTAACAATGAGCAGTTCTTC
CASSEPGQGINNEQFF
>TRBV5-1|TRBJ2-5|.|TRBD2
TGCGCCAGCAGCTTTGCGGGGGACCAAGAGACCCAGTACTTC
CASSFAGDQETQYF
>TRBV5-1|TRBJ1-3|.|.
TGCGCCAGCAGCCGTACGTGGGGCCGATATATCTCTGGAAACACCATATATTTT
CASSRTWGRYISGNTIYF
>TRBV3-1/TRBV3-2|TRBJ2-7|.|TRBD2
TGTGCCAGCGCGGGGGTTGGAGGAGAGCAGTACTTC
CASAGVGGEQYF
>TRBV4-1|TRBJ1-2|once|.
TGCGCCAGCAGCCATACCGGGACATTGAACTATGGCTACACCTTC
CASSHTGTLNYGYTF
>TRBV7-8|TRBJ1-4|.|.
TGTGCCAGCAGCCAACAGGGTCGAGAAAAACTGTTTTTT
CASSQQGREKLFF
>TRBV4-2|TRBJ2-3|.|.
TGTGCCAGCAGCCAAGCGGCTAGCGCGAGCACAGATACGCAGTATTTT
CASSQAASASTDTQYF
>TRBV18|TRBJ2-2|few|.
TGTGCCAGCTCACCACCTCGGCCGGGGTTAACCGGGGAGCTGTTTTTT
CASSPPRPGLTGELFF
>TRBV11-3|TRBJ2-3|once|TRBD2
TGTGCCAGCAGCTTAGATCTGCTAGCGGTTAGCACAGATACGCAGTATTTT
CASSLDLLAVSTDTQYF
>TRBV7-9|TRBJ2-5|.|TRBD1
TGTGCCAGCAGCCTAGGACAGGGGCAAGAGACCCAGTACTTC
CASSLGQGQETQYF
>TRBV13|TRBJ2-7|.|.
TGTGCCAGCAGCTTAGTTGACGGGAACGAGCAGTACTTC
CASSLVDGNEQYF
>TRBV24-1|TRBJ1-5|.|.
TGTGCCACCAGTGATTTAACGGTTAGCAATCAGCCCCAGCATTTT
CATSDLTVSNQPQHF
>TRBV2|TRBJ2-1|.|.
TGTGCCAGCAGTTACTACAATGAGCAGTTCTTC
CASSYYNEQFF
>TRBV15|TRBJ2-3|.|TRBD2
TGTGCCACCAGTGGTGGGACTAGCGACACAGATACGCAGTATTTT
CATSGGTSDTDTQYF
>TRBV7-2|TRBJ1-1|.|.
TGTGCCAGCAGCCATCCCGGAACAGCCAGAGTGAACACTGAAGCTTTCTTT
CASSHPGTARVNTEAFF
>TRBV30|TRBJ2-1|.|TRBD1
TGTGCTCGCTCGCCCGCGGGACAGGGAATCTTGAATGAGCAGTTCTTC
CARSPAGQGILNEQFF
>TRBV4-2|TRBJ1-6|.|TRBD1
TGTGCCAGCAGCCAAAACAGGGGGCTGGATTCACCCCTCCACTTT
CASSQNRGLDSPLHF
>TRBV6-2/TRBV6-3|TRBJ2-7|once|.
TGTGCCAGCAGTGGACCGGGACGGGGAGGCTACGAGCAGTACTTC
CASSGPGRGGYEQYF
>TRBV15|TRBJ1-1|.|.
TGTGCCACCAGCAGAGATCGGCAGGGGATCACTGAAGCTTTCTTT
CATSRDRQGITEAFF
>TRBV18|TRBJ1-3|.|TRBD1
TGTGCCAGCTCACCACCGGGACAGGCCAAACGCTCTGGAAACACCATATATTTT
CASSPPGQAKRSGNTIYF
>TRBV5-8|TRBJ2-1|once|TRBD2
TGTGCCAGCAGCTTGGAGGCGGGGGGTTTTTCCTACAATGAGCAGTTCTTC
CASSLEAGGFSYNEQFF
>TRBV5-1|TRBJ2-5|.|.
TGCGCCAGCAGCTTTGACAGGGGAGGGGAGACCCAGTACTTC
CASSFDRGGETQYF
>TRBV19|TRBJ2-4|.|.
TGTGCCAGTAGTCTCAAGGGGGGGAGGGCCAAAAACATTCAGTACTTC
CASSLKGGRAKNIQYF
>TRBV19|TRBJ1-5|.|.
TGTGCCAGTAGTTCAGGGTTCGGCAATCAGCCCCAGCATTTT
CASSSGFGNQPQHF
>TRBV11-2|TRBJ1-2|.|.
TGTGCCAGCAGCCCCCCCGGACAGAGCTATGGCTACACCTTC
CASSPPGQSYGYTF
>TRBV9|TRBJ1-3|few|TRBD1
TGTGCCAGCAGCGGAGACAGGGGGTTTGGAAACACCATATATTTT
CASSGDRGFGNTIYF
>TRBV6-1|TRBJ2-1|few|TRBD1
TGTGCCAGCAGTGAAGGCGGGACAGGGGCAAATGAGCAGTTCTTC
CASSEGGTGANEQFF
>TRBV6-5|TRBJ1-2|.|TRBD1
TGTGCCAGCAGTCGGGACAGTAACTATGGCTACACCTTC
CASSRDSNYGYTF
>TRBV6-5|TRBJ1-5|.|.
TGTGCCAGCAGCCTCACAGGGCTCAATCAGCCCCAGCATTTT
CASSLTGLNQPQHF
>TRBV5-1|TRBJ1-4|.|TRBD1
TGCGCCAGCAGCTCGGGACAGGGTGGAGAACTGTTTTTT
CASSSGQGGELFF
>TRBV11-2|TRBJ2-1|.|TRBD2
TGTGCCAGCAGCCCGCGACTAGCGGGACAAGGATTGGCGCAGTTCTTC
CASSPRLAGQGLAQFF